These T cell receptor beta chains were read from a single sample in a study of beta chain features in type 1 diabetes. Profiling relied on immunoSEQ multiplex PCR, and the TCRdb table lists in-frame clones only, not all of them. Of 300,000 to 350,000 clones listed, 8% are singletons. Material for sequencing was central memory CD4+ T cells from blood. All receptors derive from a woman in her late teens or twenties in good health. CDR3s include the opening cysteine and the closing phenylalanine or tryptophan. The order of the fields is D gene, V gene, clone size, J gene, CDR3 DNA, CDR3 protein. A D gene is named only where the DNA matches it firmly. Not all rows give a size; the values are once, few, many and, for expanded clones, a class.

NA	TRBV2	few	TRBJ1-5	TGTGCCAGCAGGGTCGGGATAGGGATCCAGCCCCAGCATTTT	CASRVGIGIQPQHF
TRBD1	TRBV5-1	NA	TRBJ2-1	TGCGCCAGCAGCTTGGACAGGGGCGGTCTGTTCTTC	CASSLDRGGLFF
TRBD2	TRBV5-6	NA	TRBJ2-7	TGTGCCAGCAGCTCGCTAGCGGGAGATGGCTACGAGCAGTACTTC	CASSSLAGDGYEQYF
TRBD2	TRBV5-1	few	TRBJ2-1	TGCGCCAGCAGCTTGGATCTAGCGGGAGCCTCCTACAATGAGCAGTTCTTC	CASSLDLAGASYNEQFF
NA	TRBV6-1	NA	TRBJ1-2	TGTGCCAGCAGTGAAGCGGGCGGCTTTTGGTCCTATGGCTACACCTTC	CASSEAGGFWSYGYTF
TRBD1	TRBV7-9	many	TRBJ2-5	TGTGCCAGCAGCCCGCCGGGGGACAGGCTCAGAGAGACCCAGTACTTC	CASSPPGDRLRETQYF
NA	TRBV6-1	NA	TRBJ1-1	TGTGCCAGCAGTGATCCGACCCCAGCTTTCTTT	CASSDPTPAFF
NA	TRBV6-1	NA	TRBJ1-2	TGTGCCAGTCTCCCCTTAGGTGCAGGAGATGGCTACACCTTC	CASLPLGAGDGYTF
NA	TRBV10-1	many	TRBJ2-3	TGCGCCAGCAGTCCTAGCACAGATACGCAGTATTTT	CASSPSTDTQYF
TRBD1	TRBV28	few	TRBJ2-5	TGTGCCAGCAGTTTTGCAGGGGGAAAAGAGACCCAGTACTTC	CASSFAGGKETQYF
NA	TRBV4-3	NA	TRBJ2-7	TGCGCCAGCAGCCAAGATCCCGGACGTTCACAGCACCAGTACTTC	CASSQDPGRSQHQYF
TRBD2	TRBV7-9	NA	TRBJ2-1	TGTGCCAGCAGCCCGAGCGGGATAGTCAATGAGCAGTTCTTC	CASSPSGIVNEQFF
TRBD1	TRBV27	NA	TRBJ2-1	TGTGCCAGCAGACTGGGACAGGGACACGGTAATGAGCAGTTCTTC	CASRLGQGHGNEQFF
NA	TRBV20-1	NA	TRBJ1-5	TGCAGTGCTAGACGTGGTCAGCCCCAGCATTTT	CSARRGQPQHF
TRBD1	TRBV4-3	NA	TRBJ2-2	TGCGCCAGCAGCCAACCCAACAGGGGGGCGAACACCGGGGAGCTGTTTTTT	CASSQPNRGANTGELFF
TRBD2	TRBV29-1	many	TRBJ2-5	TGCAGCGTTGGACTAGCGGGAGCATCGCAAGAGACCCAGTACTTC	CSVGLAGASQETQYF
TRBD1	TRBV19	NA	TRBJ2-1	TGTGCCAGTAGTACACGACAGGGGTACAATGAGCAGTTCTTC	CASSTRQGYNEQFF
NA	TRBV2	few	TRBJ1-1	TGTGCCAGCAAGCTAGGGCAAGCGAACACTGAAGCTTTCTTT	CASKLGQANTEAFF
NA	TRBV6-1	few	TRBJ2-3	TGTGCCAGCACAGCTAGCACAGATACGCAGTATTTT	CASTASTDTQYF
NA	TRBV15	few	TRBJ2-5	TGTGCCACCAGCAGATTTTCGGGGGCCAGCCAAGAGACCCAGTACTTC	CATSRFSGASQETQYF
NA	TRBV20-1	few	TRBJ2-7	TGCAGTGCGGCCTCTCAATACGAGCAGTACTTC	CSAASQYEQYF
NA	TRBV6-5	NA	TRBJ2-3	TGTGCCAGCAGTTACGTTCAGGGAGACACAGATACGCAGTATTTT	CASSYVQGDTDTQYF
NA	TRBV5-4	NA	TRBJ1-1	TGCGCCAGCAGCCAAGACGCAGCCCTCGGTGAAGCTTTCTTT	CASSQDAALGEAFF
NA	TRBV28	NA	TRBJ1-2	TGTGCCAGCGGAACCCAGGGATCCCACTATGGCTACACCTTC	CASGTQGSHYGYTF
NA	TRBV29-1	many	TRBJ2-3	TGCAGCGTTGAAGTCGGGACGGGCACAGATACGCAGTATTTT	CSVEVGTGTDTQYF
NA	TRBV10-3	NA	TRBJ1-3	TGTGCCATCAGTGAGTCTCGCTCTGGAAACACCATATATTTT	CAISESRSGNTIYF
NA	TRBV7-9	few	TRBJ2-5	TGTGCCAGCAGCCCAGGGAGCGGAAAGACCCAAGAGACCCAGTACTTC	CASSPGSGKTQETQYF
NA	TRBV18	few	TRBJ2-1	TGTGCCAGCTCACCTCCGGTCCTGGCGGGCTCCTACAATGAGCAGTTCTTC	CASSPPVLAGSYNEQFF
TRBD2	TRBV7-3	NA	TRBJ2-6	TGTGCCAGCAGCCACGGGAGGTCTGGGGCCAACGTCCTGACTTTC	CASSHGRSGANVLTF
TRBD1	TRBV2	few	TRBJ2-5	TGTGCCAGCAGCCCGGGGACAGACGGGACCCAGTACTTC	CASSPGTDGTQYF
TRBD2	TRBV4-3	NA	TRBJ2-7	TGCGCCAGCAGCCAAGATCTCAACGGGAGGGCCTCGTACGAGCAGTACTTC	CASSQDLNGRASYEQYF
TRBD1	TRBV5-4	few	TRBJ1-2	TGTGCCAGCAGCCGTGGACAGGGGGCATTCTTGGGCTACACCTTC	CASSRGQGAFLGYTF
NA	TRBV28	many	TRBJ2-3	TGTGCCAGCCCTATCGGACAAGGACCTAGCACAGATACGCAGTATTTT	CASPIGQGPSTDTQYF
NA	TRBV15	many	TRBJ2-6	TGTGCCACCAGCACTGAGGCTGGGGCCAACGTCCTGACTTTC	CATSTEAGANVLTF
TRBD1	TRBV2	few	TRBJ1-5	TGTGCCAGCAGCGGGACAGGGGGCAATCAGCCCCAGCATTTT	CASSGTGGNQPQHF
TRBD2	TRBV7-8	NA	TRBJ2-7	TGTGCCAGCAGCGCCGGGACTAGCGGGAGTCGGCAGTACTTC	CASSAGTSGSRQYF
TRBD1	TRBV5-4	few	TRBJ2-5	TGTGCCAGCACACGAGACAGGGGACAAGAGACCCAGTACTTC	CASTRDRGQETQYF
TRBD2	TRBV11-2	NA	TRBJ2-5	TGTGCCAGCAGCTCCCCTAGCGGTTTTGGGACCCAGTACTTC	CASSSPSGFGTQYF
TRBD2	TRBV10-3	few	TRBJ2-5	TGTGCCATCAGTGGGACTAGCGGGAGGTACCAAGAGACCCAGTACTTC	CAISGTSGRYQETQYF
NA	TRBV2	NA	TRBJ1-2	TGTGCCAGCAGAGAAGGGACAACGATGGACTATGGCTACACCTTC	CASREGTTMDYGYTF
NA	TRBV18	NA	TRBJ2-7	TGTGCCAGCTCGCTGACAAGGGAAGCCTACGAGCAGTACTTC	CASSLTREAYEQYF
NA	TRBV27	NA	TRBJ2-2	TGTGCCAGCAGTTTGGGTCCTGTCTCCGGGGAGCTGTTTTTT	CASSLGPVSGELFF
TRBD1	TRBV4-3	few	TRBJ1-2	TGCGCCAGCAGCCAAGACCGGGACAGGGGAGGAGGCTACACCTTC	CASSQDRDRGGGYTF
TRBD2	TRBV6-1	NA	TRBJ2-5	TGTGCCAGCAGTGAAGCGGCTAGCGGGAGGGCTACCCAAGAGACCCAGTACTTC	CASSEAASGRATQETQYF
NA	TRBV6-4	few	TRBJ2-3	TGTGCCAGCAGTGGTGGGACGGCGGGTACGCAGTATTTT	CASSGGTAGTQYF
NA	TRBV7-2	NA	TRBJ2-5	TGTGCCAGCAGCCCTACAGGACGGCCAGCCCAGTACTTC	CASSPTGRPAQYF
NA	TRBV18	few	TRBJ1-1	TGTGCCAGCTCACCACCGCTCTCTATGAACACTGAAGCTTTCTTT	CASSPPLSMNTEAFF
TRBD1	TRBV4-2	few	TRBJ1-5	TGTGCCAGCAGCCAAGGAGGACAGGAAACAAATCAGCCCCAGCATTTT	CASSQGGQETNQPQHF
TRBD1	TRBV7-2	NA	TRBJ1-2	TGTGCCAGCAGACAGGGACAGGGCGATGGGTACACCTTC	CASRQGQGDGYTF
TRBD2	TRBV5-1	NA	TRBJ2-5	TGCGCCAGCAGAGGGACTAGCGGGAGACTAAGGGAGACCCAGTACTTC	CASRGTSGRLRETQYF
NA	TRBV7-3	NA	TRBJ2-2	TGTGCCAGCAGCATTCGGAACGGGGAGCTGTTTTTT	CASSIRNGELFF
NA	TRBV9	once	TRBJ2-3	TGTGTCAGCAGCGGCGAGGGGGACTTCACAGATACGCAGTATTTT	CVSSGEGDFTDTQYF
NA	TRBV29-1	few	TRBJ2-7	TGCAGCGTTGGTGACAGGCCCTACGAGCAGTACTTC	CSVGDRPYEQYF
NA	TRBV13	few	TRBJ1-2	TGTGCCAGCAGCTTAGTGAATGGGGGATCAGATGGCTACACCTTC	CASSLVNGGSDGYTF
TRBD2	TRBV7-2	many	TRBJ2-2	TGTGCCAGCAGCGTGAGCGGGAGAGGGACCGGGGAGCTGTTTTTT	CASSVSGRGTGELFF
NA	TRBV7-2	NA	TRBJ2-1	TGTGCCAGCAGAGGGGGGAGCTCCTACAATGAGCAGTTCTTC	CASRGGSSYNEQFF
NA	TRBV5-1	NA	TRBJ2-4	TGCGCCAGCAGCTCGTTTGACATTCAGTACTTC	CASSSFDIQYF
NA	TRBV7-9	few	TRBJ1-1	TGTGCCAGCAGCTTAGTAATTGATTTCGCGGCTTTCTTT	CASSLVIDFAAFF
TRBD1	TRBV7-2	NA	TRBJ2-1	TGTGCCAGCAGCGCAAGACAGGGGGGCAATGAGCAGTTCTTC	CASSARQGGNEQFF